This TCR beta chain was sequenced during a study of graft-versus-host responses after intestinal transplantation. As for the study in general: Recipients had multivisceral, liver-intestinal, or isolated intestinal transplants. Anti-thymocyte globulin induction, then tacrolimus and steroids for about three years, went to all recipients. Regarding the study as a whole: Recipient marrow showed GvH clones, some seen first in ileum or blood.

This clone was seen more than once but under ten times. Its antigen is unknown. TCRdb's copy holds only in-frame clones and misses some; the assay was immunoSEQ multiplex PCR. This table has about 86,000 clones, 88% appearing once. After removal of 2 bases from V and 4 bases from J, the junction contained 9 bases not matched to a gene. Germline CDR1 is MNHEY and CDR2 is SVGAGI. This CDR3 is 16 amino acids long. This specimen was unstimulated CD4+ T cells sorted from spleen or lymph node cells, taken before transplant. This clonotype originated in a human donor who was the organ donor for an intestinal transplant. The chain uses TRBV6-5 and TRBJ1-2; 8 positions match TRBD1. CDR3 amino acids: CASSYATGQGFYGYTF. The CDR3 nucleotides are TGTGCCAGCAGTTACGCGACCGGACAGGGCTTCTATGGCTACACCTTC.